Shown below are 17 T cell receptor beta chains from a single sample sequenced in a study of blood T cell repertoires in COVID-19. Data came from immunoSEQ multiplex PCR; TCRdb stores just in-frame clones and leaves some out. This table holds more than 200,000 clones, 88% found once. Source material: peripheral blood. Every receptor here comes from a man between 70 and 80 years old with acute or convalescent COVID-19.

The genes are TRBV5-5 and TRBJ2-1; 8 bases map to TRBD2. V lost 4 bases to trimming and J lost 8 bases; unmatched junction nucleotides: 11. Per germline, CDR1 SGHKS and CDR2 YYEKEE (reference sequence). There are 15 residues in the CDR3. The CDR3, as DNA: TGTGCCAGCAGCGAATTGCGGGAGGTTATTGATGAGCAGTTCTTC. As protein: CASSELREVIDEQFF.

The rearrangement uses TRBV7-9 and TRBJ1-6; D ambiguous. The ends were cut back, 3 bases at V and 5 bases at J, with 2 bases in the middle. The germline V gene has CDR1 SEHNR and CDR2 FQNEAQ (reference sequence). The CDR3 spans 12 residues. DNA of the CDR3: TGTGCCAGCAGCTTTAATAATTCACCCCTCCACTTT. Translated: CASSFNNSPLHF.

V gene TRBV10-1 combines with J gene TRBJ2-7, with TRBD2 as a possible D gene (6 bases). Trimming removed 2 bases from V and 0 bases from J, with 11 bases in between. The CDR3 length is 15 residues. Germline-derived CDR1 and CDR2 are WNHNN and SYGVQD (reference sequence). CDR3 sequence reads: CASSEGEASSYEQYF. For the CDR3, the DNA is TGCGCCAGCAGTGAGGGGGAGGCGAGCTCCTACGAGCAGTACTTC.

V and J are TRBV5-4 and TRBJ1-2, with 7 bases that match TRBD1. Germline V gives CDR1 SGHNT, CDR2 YYREEE (reference sequence). This CDR3 has 14 amino acids. V gave up 2 bases and J gave up 7 bases; unmatched junction bases: 8. The CDR3: CASSFSTGQGGYTF. As DNA, the CDR3 is TGTGCCAGCAGCTTTTCGACAGGGCAGGGTGGCTACACCTTC.

The DNA for the CDR3 is TGTGCCAGGAAATGGACAGGGGATTATAACTATGGCTACACCTTC. Amino acid sequence: CARKWTGDYNYGYTF. V is TRBV21-1 and J is TRBJ1-2; the table's D call TRBD1 went unverified against the DNA. TRBV21-1 is a known pseudogene. CDR3 length equals 15 residues.

The rearrangement joins TRBV7-2 to TRBJ2-7, with a weak D call TRBD1 (5 bases). CDR1 SGHTA and CDR2 FQGNSA come from the germline V gene. There are 12 residues in the CDR3. Trimming pared 4 bases from V and 4 bases from J, leaving 8 bases between. The CDR3 DNA follows: TGTGCCAGCAGCTCCCAGGGTTACGAGCAGTACTTC. It yields the protein CASSSQGYEQYF.

A note on this clone: Other DNA sequences from this sample encode an identical CDR3 as well. The chain links TRBV24-1 to TRBJ2-2; 8 bases agree with TRBD2. Losses at the gene ends were 7 bases for V and 3 bases for J; bases not matched to a gene: 3. Germline lookup yields CDR1 KGHDR and CDR2 SFDVKD. This CDR3 region has 14 residues. The DNA for the CDR3 is TGTGCCACCAGCGGGACTAGAGACACCGGGGAGCTGTTTTTT. It specifies CATSGTRDTGELFF.

The rearrangement joins TRBV7-3 to TRBJ2-1; TRBD2 aligns across 7 bases. The trim removed 1 base at V and 8 bases at J, leaving 5 bases unmatched. CDR1 is SGHTA and CDR2 is FQGTGA in the germline V gene. The CDR3 sequence is 14 residues long. The CDR3 region has the DNA TGTGCCAGCAGCTTAAGCGGGAGCCTCTATGAGCAGTTCTTC. This encodes CASSLSGSLYEQFF. Full variable domain (missing parts from reference TRBV7-3 and TRBJ2-1): GAGVSQTPSNKVTEKGKYVELRCDPISGHTALYWYRQSLGQGPEFLIYFQGTGAADDSGLPNDRFFAVRPEGSVSTLKIQRTERGDSAVYLCASSLSGSLYEQFFGPGTRLTVL.

This clone was seen a handful of times. The chain employs TRBV19 and TRBJ1-1, with D maybe TRBD1 (5 bases). The germline V and J ends were trimmed by 5 bases and 1 base, with 8 bases remaining between them. The CDR3 loop spans 13 amino acids. Per germline, CDR1 LNHDA and CDR2 SQIVND (reference sequence). The CDR3 bases are TGTGCCAGTAGTGTACAGGAGAACACTGAAGCTTTCTTT. Its protein is CASSVQENTEAFF.

This chain links TRBV18 with TRBJ2-5, with 10 nucleotides matching TRBD2. Trimming took 2 bases from V and 4 from J; bases not matched to a gene: 4. The CDR3 runs to 15 residues. Looked up from germline, CDR1 is KGHSH and CDR2 is LQKENI. The CDR3 loop is CASSPELAGVETQYF. The CDR3 DNA reads as TGTGCCAGCTCACCAGAGCTAGCGGGAGTAGAGACCCAGTACTTC.

The rearrangement joins TRBV24-1 to TRBJ2-1, with TRBD2 identical over 13 bases. This CDR3 region has 16 residues. V shed 4 bases, J shed 5 bases, and the junction held 4 bases outside the gene matches. Per the germline V gene, CDR1 is KGHDR and CDR2 is SFDVKD. The CDR3 spells CATSDGGLAGNNEQFF. The CDR3 bases are TGTGCCACCAGTGACGGGGGACTAGCGGGGAACAATGAGCAGTTCTTC.

V usage is TRBV6-2 or TRBV6-3 and J usage is TRBJ1-4; 10 nucleotides line up with TRBD1. Germline V lookup: CDR1 MNHEY, CDR2 SVGEGT. This CDR3 region has 15 residues. The ends lost 4 bases at V and 7 bases at J; junction bases unmatched: 6. The CDR3 is CASSSAGTGAEKLFF. CDR3 bases: TGTGCCAGCAGTTCGGCCGGGACAGGGGCTGAAAAACTGTTTTTT.

This clone was detected only once. This same CDR3 is encoded by further DNA sequences in the sample. CDR3 DNA sequence: TGTGCCACCAGTGATCCAGGACTAGCGGGAGGGACAGATACGCAGTATTTT. As protein: CATSDPGLAGGTDTQYF. J is TRBJ2-3 and V is TRBV24-1, with 15 bases matching TRBD2. The CDR3 is 17 amino acids. Germline loops: CDR1 KGHDR, CDR2 SFDVKD. With V trimmed by 3 bases and J by 3 bases, 3 bases remained unmatched.

The chain employs TRBV7-3 and TRBJ2-1; 7 bases fit TRBD2. The ends lost 1 base at V and 9 bases at J; junction bases unmatched: 12. CDR3 length: 16 amino acids. Germline V CDR1 and CDR2: SGHTA, FQGTGA. CDR3 sequence (DNA): TGTGCCAGCAGCTTAAACCCCGGACTAGTTGCGCCTGAGCAGTTCTTC. It translates to CASSLNPGLVAPEQFF.

The chain joins TRBV7-2 to TRBJ2-7, with 7 bases fitting TRBD1. The CDR3 is made up of 13 amino acids. J gave up 4 bases and V 6 bases, and 6 bases lay outside the gene matches. Germline assignment: CDR1 SGHTA and CDR2 FQGNSA. CDR3 protein: CASRIGGVYEQYF. The CDR3 DNA follows: TGTGCCAGCAGGATAGGGGGCGTTTACGAGCAGTACTTC. The complete variable domain, with remaining parts taken from reference TRBV7-2 and TRBJ2-7, reads GAGVSQSPSNKVTEKGKDVELRCDPISGHTALYWYRQSLGQGLEFLIYFQGNSAPDKSGLPSDRFSAERTGGSVSTLTIQRTQQEDSAVYLCASRIGGVYEQYFGPGTRLTVT.

This sequence joins TRBV7-6 and TRBJ2-1, with 8 bases fitting TRBD2. This CDR3 is built from 16 residues. Trimming at V came to 1 base and at J to 6 bases, leaving 8 bases not matched to a gene. Looked up from germline, CDR1 is SGHVS and CDR2 is FNYEAQ. The CDR3 DNA reads TGTGCCAGCAGCTTAGAACGGGGGGGGTATGGCAATGAGCAGTTCTTC. Its protein is CASSLERGGYGNEQFF.

The V call is TRBV11-2, the J call TRBJ2-7, with 10 bases fitting TRBD2. Germline loops: CDR1 SGHAT, CDR2 FQNNGV. With V trimmed by 5 bases and J by 2 bases, 3 bases remained unmatched. The CDR3 spans 14 residues. This CDR3 reads CASSKAGGAYEQYF. Here the CDR3 DNA reads TGTGCCAGCAGCAAAGCGGGAGGGGCCTACGAGCAGTACTTC.